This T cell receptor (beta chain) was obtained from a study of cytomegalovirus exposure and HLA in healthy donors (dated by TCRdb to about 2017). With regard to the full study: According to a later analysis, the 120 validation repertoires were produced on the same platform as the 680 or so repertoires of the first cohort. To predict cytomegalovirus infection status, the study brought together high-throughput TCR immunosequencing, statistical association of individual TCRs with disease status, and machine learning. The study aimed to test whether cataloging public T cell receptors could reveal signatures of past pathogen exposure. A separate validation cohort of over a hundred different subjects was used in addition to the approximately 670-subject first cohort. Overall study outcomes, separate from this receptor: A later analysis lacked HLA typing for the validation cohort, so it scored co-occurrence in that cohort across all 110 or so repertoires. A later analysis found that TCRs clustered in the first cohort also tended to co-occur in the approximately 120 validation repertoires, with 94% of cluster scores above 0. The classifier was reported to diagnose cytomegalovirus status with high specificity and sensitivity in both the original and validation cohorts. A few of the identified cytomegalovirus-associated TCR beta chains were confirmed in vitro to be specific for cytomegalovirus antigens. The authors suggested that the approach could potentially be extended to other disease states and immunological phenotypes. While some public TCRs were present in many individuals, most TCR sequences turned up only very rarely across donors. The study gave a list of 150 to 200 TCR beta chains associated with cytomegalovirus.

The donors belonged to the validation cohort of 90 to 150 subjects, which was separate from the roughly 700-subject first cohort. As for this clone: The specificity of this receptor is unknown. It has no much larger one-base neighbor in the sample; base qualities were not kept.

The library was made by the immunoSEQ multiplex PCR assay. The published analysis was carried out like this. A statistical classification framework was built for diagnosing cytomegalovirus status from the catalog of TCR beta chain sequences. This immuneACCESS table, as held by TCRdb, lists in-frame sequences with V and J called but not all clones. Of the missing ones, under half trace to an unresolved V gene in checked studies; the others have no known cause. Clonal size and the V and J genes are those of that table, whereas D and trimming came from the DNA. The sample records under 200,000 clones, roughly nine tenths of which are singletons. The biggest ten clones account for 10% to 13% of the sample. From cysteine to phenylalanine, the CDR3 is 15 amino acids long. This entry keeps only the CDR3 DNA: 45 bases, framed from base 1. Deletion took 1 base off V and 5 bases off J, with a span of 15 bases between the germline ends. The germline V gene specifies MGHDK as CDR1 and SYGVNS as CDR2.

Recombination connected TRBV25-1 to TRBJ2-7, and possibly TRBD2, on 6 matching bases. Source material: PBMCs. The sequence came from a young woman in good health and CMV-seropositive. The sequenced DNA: TGTGCCAGCAGTGAATGGGAGACGGGAGCGGACGAGCAGTACTTC. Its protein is CASSEWETGADEQYF.